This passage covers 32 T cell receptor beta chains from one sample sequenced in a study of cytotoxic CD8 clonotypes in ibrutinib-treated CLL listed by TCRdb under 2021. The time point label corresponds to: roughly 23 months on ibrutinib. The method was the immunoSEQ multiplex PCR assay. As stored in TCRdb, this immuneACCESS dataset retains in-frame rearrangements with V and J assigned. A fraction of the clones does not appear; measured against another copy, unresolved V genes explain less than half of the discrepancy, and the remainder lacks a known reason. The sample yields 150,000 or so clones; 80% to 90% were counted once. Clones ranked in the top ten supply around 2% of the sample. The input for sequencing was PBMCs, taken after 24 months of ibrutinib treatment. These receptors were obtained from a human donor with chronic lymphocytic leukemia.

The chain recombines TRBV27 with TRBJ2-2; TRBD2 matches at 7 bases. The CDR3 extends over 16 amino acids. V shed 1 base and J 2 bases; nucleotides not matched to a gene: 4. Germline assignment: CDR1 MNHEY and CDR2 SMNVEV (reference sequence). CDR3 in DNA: TGTGCCAGCAGTTTATTGTGGGGGGGTAACACCGGGGAGCTGTTTTTT. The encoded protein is CASSLLWGGNTGELFF.

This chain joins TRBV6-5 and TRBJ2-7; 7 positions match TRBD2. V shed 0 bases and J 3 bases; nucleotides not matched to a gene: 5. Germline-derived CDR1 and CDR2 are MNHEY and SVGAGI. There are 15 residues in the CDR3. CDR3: CASSYSWREFYEQYF. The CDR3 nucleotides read TGTGCCAGCAGTTACTCATGGCGGGAGTTCTACGAGCAGTACTTC.

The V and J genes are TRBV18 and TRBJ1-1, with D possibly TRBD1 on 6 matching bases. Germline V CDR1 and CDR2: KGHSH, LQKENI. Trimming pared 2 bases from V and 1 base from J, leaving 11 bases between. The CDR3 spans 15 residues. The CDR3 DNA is TGTGCCAGCTCACCAATCGACAGGCCGAACACTGAAGCTTTCTTT. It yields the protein CASSPIDRPNTEAFF.

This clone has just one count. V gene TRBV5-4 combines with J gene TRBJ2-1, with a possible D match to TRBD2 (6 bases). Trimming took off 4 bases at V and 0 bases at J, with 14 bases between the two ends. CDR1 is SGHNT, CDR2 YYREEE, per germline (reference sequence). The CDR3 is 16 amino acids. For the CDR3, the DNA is TGTGCCAGCAGCCCCACTGCCGGGAGCTCCTACAATGAGCAGTTCTTC. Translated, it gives CASSPTAGSSYNEQFF.

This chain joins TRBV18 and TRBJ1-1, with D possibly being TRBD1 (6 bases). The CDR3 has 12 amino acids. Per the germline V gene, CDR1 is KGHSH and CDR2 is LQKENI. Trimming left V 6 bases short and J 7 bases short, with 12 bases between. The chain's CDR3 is CASSLGGNEAFF. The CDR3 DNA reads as TGTGCCAGCTCCTTGGGGGGCAATGAAGCTTTCTTT.

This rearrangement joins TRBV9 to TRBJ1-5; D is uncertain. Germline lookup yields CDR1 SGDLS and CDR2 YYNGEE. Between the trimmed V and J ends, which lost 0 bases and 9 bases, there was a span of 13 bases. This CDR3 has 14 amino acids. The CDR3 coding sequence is TGTGCCAGCAGCGTAGCGGGCAGCTCGGGGCCCCAGCATTTT. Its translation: CASSVAGSSGPQHF.

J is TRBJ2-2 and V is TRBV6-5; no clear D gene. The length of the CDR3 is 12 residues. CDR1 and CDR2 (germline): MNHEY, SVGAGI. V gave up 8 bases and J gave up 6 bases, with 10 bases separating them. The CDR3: CASAGSAGELFF. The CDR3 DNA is TGTGCCAGCGCTGGATCTGCCGGGGAGCTGTTTTTT.

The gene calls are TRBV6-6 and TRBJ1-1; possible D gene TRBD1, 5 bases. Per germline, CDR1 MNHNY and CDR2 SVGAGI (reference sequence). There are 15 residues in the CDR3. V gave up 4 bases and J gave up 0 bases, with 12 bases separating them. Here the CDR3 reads CASSSPQGLNTEAFF. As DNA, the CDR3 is TGTGCCAGCAGTTCACCCCAGGGTTTGAACACTGAAGCTTTCTTT.

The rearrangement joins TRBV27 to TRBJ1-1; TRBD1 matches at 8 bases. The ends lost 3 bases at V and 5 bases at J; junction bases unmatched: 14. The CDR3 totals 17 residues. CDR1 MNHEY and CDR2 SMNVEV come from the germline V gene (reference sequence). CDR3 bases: TGTGCCAGCAGTTTGGGGTCAGGGGGCGGGCGGGAGACTGAAGCTTTCTTT. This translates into CASSLGSGGGRETEAFF.

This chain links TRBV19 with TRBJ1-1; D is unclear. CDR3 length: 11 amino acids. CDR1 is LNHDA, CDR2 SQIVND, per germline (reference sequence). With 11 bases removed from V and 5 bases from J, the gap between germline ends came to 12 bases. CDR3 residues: CASGGWTEAFF. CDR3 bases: TGTGCCTCGGGCGGGTGGACTGAAGCTTTCTTT.

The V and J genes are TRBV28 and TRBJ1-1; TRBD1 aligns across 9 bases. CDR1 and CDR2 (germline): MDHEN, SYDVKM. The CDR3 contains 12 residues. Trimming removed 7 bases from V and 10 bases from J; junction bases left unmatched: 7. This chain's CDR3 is CASIQGAFRAFF. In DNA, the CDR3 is TGTGCCAGCATACAGGGGGCCTTTCGAGCTTTCTTT.

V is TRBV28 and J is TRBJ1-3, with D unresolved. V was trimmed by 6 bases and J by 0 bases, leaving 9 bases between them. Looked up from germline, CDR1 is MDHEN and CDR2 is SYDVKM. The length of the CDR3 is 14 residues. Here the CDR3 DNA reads TGTGCCAGCAGGGACGGTAGCTCTGGAAACACCATATATTTT. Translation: CASRDGSSGNTIYF.

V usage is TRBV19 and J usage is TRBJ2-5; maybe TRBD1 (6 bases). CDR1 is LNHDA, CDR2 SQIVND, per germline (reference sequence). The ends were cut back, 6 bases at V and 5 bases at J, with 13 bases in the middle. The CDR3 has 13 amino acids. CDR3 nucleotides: TGTGCCAGTAGCGAACAGGGTAGGGAGACCCAGTACTTC. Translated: CASSEQGRETQYF.

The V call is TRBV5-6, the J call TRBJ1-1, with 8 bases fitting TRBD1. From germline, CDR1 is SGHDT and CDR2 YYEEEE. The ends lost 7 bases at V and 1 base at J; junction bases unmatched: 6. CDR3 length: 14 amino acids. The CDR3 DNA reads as TGTGCCAGCTCGGAGGGGACAGGGAACACTGAAGCTTTCTTT. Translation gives CASSEGTGNTEAFF. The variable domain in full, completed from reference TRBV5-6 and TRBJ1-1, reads DAGVTQSPTHLIKTRGQQVTLRCSPKSGHDTVSWYQQALGQGPQFIFQYYEEEERQRGNFPDRFSGHQFPNYSSELNVNALLLGDSALYLCASSEGTGNTEAFFGQGTRLTVV.

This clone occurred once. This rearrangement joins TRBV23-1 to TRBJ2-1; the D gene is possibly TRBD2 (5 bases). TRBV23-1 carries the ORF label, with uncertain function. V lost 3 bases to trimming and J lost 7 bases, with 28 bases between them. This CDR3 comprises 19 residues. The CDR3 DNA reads TGCGCCAGCAGTCACTGGCGTAGTAGGTCGGGGAATCCCGGGAATGAGCAGTTCTTC. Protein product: CASSHWRSRSGNPGNEQFF.

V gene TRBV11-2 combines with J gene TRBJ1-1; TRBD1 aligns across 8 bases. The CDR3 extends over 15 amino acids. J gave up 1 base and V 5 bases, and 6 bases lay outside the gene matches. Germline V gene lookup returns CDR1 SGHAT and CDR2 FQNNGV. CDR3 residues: CASSVNRGENTEAFF. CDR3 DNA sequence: TGTGCCAGCAGCGTTAACAGGGGGGAGAACACTGAAGCTTTCTTT.

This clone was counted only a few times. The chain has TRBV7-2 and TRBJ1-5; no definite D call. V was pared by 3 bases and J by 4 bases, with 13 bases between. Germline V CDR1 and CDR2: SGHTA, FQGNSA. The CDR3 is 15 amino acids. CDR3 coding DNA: TGTGCCAGCAGCTTGCTTTTAGGGCCGAATCAGCCCCAGCATTTT. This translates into CASSLLLGPNQPQHF.

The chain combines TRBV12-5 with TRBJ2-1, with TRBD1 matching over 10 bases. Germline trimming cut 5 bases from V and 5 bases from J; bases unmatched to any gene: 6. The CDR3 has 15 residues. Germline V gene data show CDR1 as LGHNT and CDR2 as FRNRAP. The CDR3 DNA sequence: TGTGCTAGTGGTCCTGGGACAGGGGACAACAATGAGCAGTTCTTC. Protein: CASGPGTGDNNEQFF.

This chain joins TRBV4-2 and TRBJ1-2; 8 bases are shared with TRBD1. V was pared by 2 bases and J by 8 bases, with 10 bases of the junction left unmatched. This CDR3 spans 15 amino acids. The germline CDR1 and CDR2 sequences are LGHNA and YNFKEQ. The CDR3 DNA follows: TGTGCCAGCAGCCAAACGGACAGGGCCGCCGGGGGCTACACCTTC. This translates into CASSQTDRAAGGYTF.

The CDR3 reads CASSARETGELFF. The CDR3 DNA reads as TGTGCCAGCAGCGCGAGGGAAACCGGGGAGCTGTTTTTT. The gene calls are TRBV6-1 and TRBJ2-2, with D possibly TRBD2 on 5 matching bases. The CDR3 is 13 amino acids. The V end lost 6 bases, the J end lost 5 bases, and 10 bases lay between the germline ends. The germline CDR1 and CDR2 sequences are MNHNS and SASEGT.

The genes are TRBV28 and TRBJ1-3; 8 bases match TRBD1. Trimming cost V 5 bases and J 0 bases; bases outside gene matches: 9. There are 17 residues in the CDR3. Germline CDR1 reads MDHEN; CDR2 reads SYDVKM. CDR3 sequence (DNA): TGTGCCAGCAGTCGAAGGACAGGGCGAACCTCTGGAAACACCATATATTTT. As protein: CASSRRTGRTSGNTIYF.

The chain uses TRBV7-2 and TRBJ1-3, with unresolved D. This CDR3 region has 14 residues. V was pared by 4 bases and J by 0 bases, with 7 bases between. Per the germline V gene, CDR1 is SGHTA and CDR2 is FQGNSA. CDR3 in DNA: TGTGCCAGCAGCTCCCTAGGCTCTGGAAACACCATATATTTT. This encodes CASSSLGSGNTIYF.

CDR3 amino acids: CASSQASNTEAFF. CDR3 coding DNA: TGTGCCAGCAGCCAAGCCAGCAACACTGAAGCTTTCTTT. The chain recombines TRBV4-2 with TRBJ1-1; no definite D call. The ends were cut back, 1 base at V and 2 bases at J, with 5 bases in the middle. The CDR3 is 13 residues long. Germline CDR1 is LGHNA and CDR2 is YNFKEQ.

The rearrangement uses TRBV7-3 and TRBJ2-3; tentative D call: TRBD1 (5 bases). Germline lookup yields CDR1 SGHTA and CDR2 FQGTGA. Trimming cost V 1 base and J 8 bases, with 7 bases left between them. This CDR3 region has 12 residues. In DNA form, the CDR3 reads TGTGCCAGCAGCTTAAGTCAGGGTACGCAGTATTTT. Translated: CASSLSQGTQYF.

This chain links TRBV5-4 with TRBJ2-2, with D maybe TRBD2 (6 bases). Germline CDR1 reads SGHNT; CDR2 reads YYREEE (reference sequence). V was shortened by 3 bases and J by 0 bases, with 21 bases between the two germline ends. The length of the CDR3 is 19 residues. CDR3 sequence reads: CASSWGDPLSFANTGELFF. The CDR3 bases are TGTGCCAGCAGCTGGGGGGACCCATTGTCGTTCGCGAACACCGGGGAGCTGTTTTTT.

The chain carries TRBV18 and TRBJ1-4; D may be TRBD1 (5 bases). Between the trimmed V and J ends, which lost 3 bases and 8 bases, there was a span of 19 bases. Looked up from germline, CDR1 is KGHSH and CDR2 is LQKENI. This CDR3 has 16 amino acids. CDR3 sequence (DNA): TGTGCCAGCTCACCCCCTACCGGGGCTGGAGGCGAAAAACTGTTTTTT. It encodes CASSPPTGAGGEKLFF.

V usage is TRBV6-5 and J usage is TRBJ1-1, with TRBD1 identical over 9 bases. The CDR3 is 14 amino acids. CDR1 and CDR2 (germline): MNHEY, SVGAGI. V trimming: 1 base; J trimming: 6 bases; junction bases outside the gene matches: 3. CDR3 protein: CASSYFRTGAEAFF. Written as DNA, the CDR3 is TGTGCCAGCAGTTACTTTCGGACAGGGGCTGAAGCTTTCTTT.

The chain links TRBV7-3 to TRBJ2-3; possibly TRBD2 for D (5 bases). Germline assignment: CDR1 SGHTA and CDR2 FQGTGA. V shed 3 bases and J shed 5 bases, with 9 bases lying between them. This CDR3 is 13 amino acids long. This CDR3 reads CASSFNEGDTQYF. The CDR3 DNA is TGTGCCAGCAGCTTTAACGAGGGAGATACGCAGTATTTT.

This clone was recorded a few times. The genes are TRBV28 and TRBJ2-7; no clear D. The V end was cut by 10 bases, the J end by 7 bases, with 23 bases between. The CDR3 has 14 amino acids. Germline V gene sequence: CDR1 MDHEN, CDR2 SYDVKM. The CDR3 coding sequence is TGTGCCACCATGCCGGACCTACCATCTCATGAGCAGTACTTC. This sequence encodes CATMPDLPSHEQYF.

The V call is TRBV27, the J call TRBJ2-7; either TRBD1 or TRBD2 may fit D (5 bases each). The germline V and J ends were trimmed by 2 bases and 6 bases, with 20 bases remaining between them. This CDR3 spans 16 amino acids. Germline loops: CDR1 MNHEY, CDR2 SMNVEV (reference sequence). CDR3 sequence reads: CASSLRRPGPPSEQYF. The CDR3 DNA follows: TGTGCCAGCAGTTTAAGGAGACCGGGACCCCCCTCCGAGCAGTACTTC.

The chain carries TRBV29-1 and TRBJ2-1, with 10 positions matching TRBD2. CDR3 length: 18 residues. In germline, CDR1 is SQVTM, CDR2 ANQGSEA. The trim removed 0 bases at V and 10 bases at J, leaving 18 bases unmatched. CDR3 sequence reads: CSVEDLNNVLAGVEEQFF. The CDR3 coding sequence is TGCAGCGTTGAAGATCTTAATAATGTCCTAGCGGGAGTGGAGGAGCAGTTCTTC.

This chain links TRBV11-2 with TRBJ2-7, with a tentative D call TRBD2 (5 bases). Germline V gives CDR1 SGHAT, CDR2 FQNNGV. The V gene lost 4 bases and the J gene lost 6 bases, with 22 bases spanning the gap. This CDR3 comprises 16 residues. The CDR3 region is CASSSLRTHRMFEQYF. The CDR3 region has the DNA TGTGCCAGCAGCTCCCTCCGGACTCACCGAATGTTCGAGCAGTACTTC.